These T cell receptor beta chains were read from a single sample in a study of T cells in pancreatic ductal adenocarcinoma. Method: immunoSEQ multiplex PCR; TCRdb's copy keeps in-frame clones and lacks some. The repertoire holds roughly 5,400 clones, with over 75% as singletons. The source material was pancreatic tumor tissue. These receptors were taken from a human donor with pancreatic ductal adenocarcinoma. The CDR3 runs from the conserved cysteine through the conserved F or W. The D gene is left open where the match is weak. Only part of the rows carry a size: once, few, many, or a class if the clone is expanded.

cdr3_nt: TGTGCCAGCAGCTTGGGACAGGTGAACACTGAAGCTTTCTTT
cdr3_aa: CASSLGQVNTEAFF
v_call: TRBV5-6
j_call: TRBJ1-1
clone_size: .
d_call: .

cdr3_nt: TGTGCCAGCAGTTTGAGTCGGCTGAAAAAAGAGACCCAGTACTTC
cdr3_aa: CASSLSRLKKETQYF
v_call: TRBV28
j_call: TRBJ2-5
clone_size: .
d_call: .

cdr3_nt: TGTGCCAGCAGCCCCCGACAGGGAGGCACCGGGGAGCTGTTTTTT
cdr3_aa: CASSPRQGGTGELFF
v_call: TRBV7-8
j_call: TRBJ2-2
clone_size: few
d_call: .

cdr3_nt: TGTGCCAGCAGCTTTACAGATACGCAGTATTTT
cdr3_aa: CASSFTDTQYF
v_call: TRBV11-3
j_call: TRBJ2-3
clone_size: .
d_call: .

cdr3_nt: TGCGCCAGCAGGACTTCCGGGACCGCGGGAGAGCAGTACTTC
cdr3_aa: CASRTSGTAGEQYF
v_call: TRBV5-1
j_call: TRBJ2-7
clone_size: .
d_call: .

cdr3_nt: TGTGCCAGCAGAAAGGGAATCAATCAGCCCCAGCATTTT
cdr3_aa: CASRKGINQPQHF
v_call: TRBV6-5
j_call: TRBJ1-5
clone_size: .
d_call: .

cdr3_nt: TGTGCCAGTAATACGGACGGGACAGGGACCTATGGCTACACCTTC
cdr3_aa: CASNTDGTGTYGYTF
v_call: TRBV19
j_call: TRBJ1-2
clone_size: .
d_call: TRBD1

cdr3_nt: TGTGCCAGCAGTGAACGGGAGACCCAGTACTTC
cdr3_aa: CASSERETQYF
v_call: TRBV6-1
j_call: TRBJ2-5
clone_size: .
d_call: .

cdr3_nt: TGTGCCAGCAGCTTCGGGGGCGGAGGCTACACCTTC
cdr3_aa: CASSFGGGGYTF
v_call: TRBV27
j_call: TRBJ1-2
clone_size: .
d_call: .

cdr3_nt: TGCGCCAGCACCTCACGATCACAGAGCGGCCTCACAGATACGCAGTATTTT
cdr3_aa: CASTSRSQSGLTDTQYF
v_call: TRBV4-3
j_call: TRBJ2-3
clone_size: .
d_call: .

cdr3_nt: TGCGCCAGCAGTCGCCAGTGCCAGACACCGAGCAATCAGCCCCAGCATTTT
cdr3_aa: CASSRQCQTPSNQPQHF
v_call: TRBV23-1
j_call: TRBJ1-5
clone_size: once
d_call: .

cdr3_nt: TGTGCCAGCAGTTCCAGGGCGGGGGGACCCTATGGCTACACCTTC
cdr3_aa: CASSSRAGGPYGYTF
v_call: TRBV7-2
j_call: TRBJ1-2
clone_size: .
d_call: .

cdr3_nt: TGTGCCAGCAGTTACTCGGGGGCCTCAGCTTTCTTT
cdr3_aa: CASSYSGASAFF
v_call: TRBV6-5
j_call: TRBJ1-1
clone_size: .
d_call: .

cdr3_nt: TGTGCCAGCAGATCCGGGACCGGGTATGGCTACACCTTC
cdr3_aa: CASRSGTGYGYTF
v_call: TRBV6-6
j_call: TRBJ1-2
clone_size: .
d_call: .

cdr3_nt: TGCGCCAGCAGCCAAGAACCCAGGGAGACCCAGTACTTC
cdr3_aa: CASSQEPRETQYF
v_call: TRBV4-1
j_call: TRBJ2-5
clone_size: .
d_call: .

cdr3_nt: TGTGCCAGCAGTTACTCGTACAGGCCTGCCGAGGGGCAGTACTTC
cdr3_aa: CASSYSYRPAEGQYF
v_call: TRBV6-6
j_call: TRBJ2-7
clone_size: .
d_call: .

cdr3_nt: TGCGCCAGCCGACTACAGCCCCAGCATTTT
cdr3_aa: CASRLQPQHF
v_call: TRBV10-2
j_call: TRBJ1-5
clone_size: .
d_call: .

cdr3_nt: TGTGCCAGCAGCCCCGGGACAGGGGTGGCAGATACGCAGTATTTT
cdr3_aa: CASSPGTGVADTQYF
v_call: TRBV7-9
j_call: TRBJ2-3
clone_size: few
d_call: TRBD1

cdr3_nt: TGCACCAGCAGCCAGGGGGCGGGGGGTATAGAAGAGCAGTTCTTC
cdr3_aa: CTSSQGAGGIEEQFF
v_call: TRBV1
j_call: TRBJ2-1
clone_size: .
d_call: .

cdr3_nt: TGTGCCAGCAGTTTCTTGTCGAGGAGGAGCACTGAAGCTTTCTTT
cdr3_aa: CASSFLSRRSTEAFF
v_call: TRBV27
j_call: TRBJ1-1
clone_size: .
d_call: .

cdr3_nt: TGTGCCTGGAGTAGGACTAGCGTGCAAGAGACCCAGTACTTC
cdr3_aa: CAWSRTSVQETQYF
v_call: TRBV30
j_call: TRBJ2-5
clone_size: .
d_call: TRBD2

cdr3_nt: TGTGCCAGCAGCTTAGGGCCCCCAGAGACCCAGTACTTC
cdr3_aa: CASSLGPPETQYF
v_call: TRBV7-6
j_call: TRBJ2-5
clone_size: .
d_call: .

cdr3_nt: TGCAGCGTTGGGCAGATTTCCGGCTACACCTTC
cdr3_aa: CSVGQISGYTF
v_call: TRBV29-1
j_call: TRBJ1-2
clone_size: .
d_call: .

cdr3_nt: TGTGCCAGCAGTTACTCCAGGGGGATCCAAGAGACCCAGTACTTC
cdr3_aa: CASSYSRGIQETQYF
v_call: TRBV6-5
j_call: TRBJ2-5
clone_size: once
d_call: TRBD1

cdr3_nt: TGTGCCAGCAGCCCGGACAGGGCTGATGGCTACACCTTC
cdr3_aa: CASSPDRADGYTF
v_call: TRBV5-4
j_call: TRBJ1-2
clone_size: .
d_call: TRBD1

cdr3_nt: TGTGCCAGCAGCTGGCGACAGGGAGGGAACACTGAAGCTTTCTTT
cdr3_aa: CASSWRQGGNTEAFF
v_call: TRBV5-5
j_call: TRBJ1-1
clone_size: .
d_call: TRBD1

cdr3_nt: TGTGCCAGCAGCTTGGGACAGGGGGGAACAAATCAGCCCCAGCATTTT
cdr3_aa: CASSLGQGGTNQPQHF
v_call: TRBV4-2
j_call: TRBJ1-5
clone_size: .
d_call: TRBD1

cdr3_nt: TGTGCCAGCTCACCAGGGGGCGGGAGGCCCCACAATGAGCAGTTCTTC
cdr3_aa: CASSPGGGRPHNEQFF
v_call: TRBV18
j_call: TRBJ2-1
clone_size: .
d_call: TRBD2

cdr3_nt: TGTGCCAGCAGCTTAGATTTTGGGACAGGGTATGGCTACACCTTC
cdr3_aa: CASSLDFGTGYGYTF
v_call: TRBV11-3
j_call: TRBJ1-2
clone_size: .
d_call: TRBD1

cdr3_nt: TGTGCCAGCAGCCAAAACAACTATGGCTACACCTTC
cdr3_aa: CASSQNNYGYTF
v_call: TRBV14
j_call: TRBJ1-2
clone_size: .
d_call: .

cdr3_nt: TGCGCCAGCAGCTTGGGGGACAGGGTCACAGACACCGGGGAGCTGTTTTTT
cdr3_aa: CASSLGDRVTDTGELFF
v_call: TRBV5-1
j_call: TRBJ2-2
clone_size: .
d_call: TRBD1

cdr3_nt: TGTGCCAGCAGCCTGCAGGGGATCATCGGGGATACGCAGTATTTT
cdr3_aa: CASSLQGIIGDTQYF
v_call: TRBV7-3
j_call: TRBJ2-3
clone_size: .
d_call: .

cdr3_nt: TGTGCCAGCTCACCCGCGGGACAGGGGTTAATAACTGAAGCTTTCTTT
cdr3_aa: CASSPAGQGLITEAFF
v_call: TRBV18
j_call: TRBJ1-1
clone_size: .
d_call: TRBD1

cdr3_nt: TGTGCCAGCAGCCCGAATCCCGGTAATTCACCCCTCCACTTT
cdr3_aa: CASSPNPGNSPLHF
v_call: TRBV13
j_call: TRBJ1-6
clone_size: .
d_call: .

cdr3_nt: TGTGCCAGCGGCAGATACTCCTACGAGCAGTACTTC
cdr3_aa: CASGRYSYEQYF
v_call: TRBV6-5
j_call: TRBJ2-7
clone_size: .
d_call: .

cdr3_nt: TGTGCCAGCTCGCCCATAAGGTCTCCAGAGACCCAGTACTTC
cdr3_aa: CASSPIRSPETQYF
v_call: TRBV18
j_call: TRBJ2-5
clone_size: once
d_call: .

cdr3_nt: TGCGCCAGCAGCTTGGGGACAGGGGCGGCAGATACGCAGTATTTT
cdr3_aa: CASSLGTGAADTQYF
v_call: TRBV5-1
j_call: TRBJ2-3
clone_size: once
d_call: TRBD1

cdr3_nt: TGTGCCAGCAGCTTAGGGCTAGCGGGAGGGCCCGCAGATACGCAGTATTTT
cdr3_aa: CASSLGLAGGPADTQYF
v_call: TRBV7-9
j_call: TRBJ2-3
clone_size: .
d_call: TRBD2